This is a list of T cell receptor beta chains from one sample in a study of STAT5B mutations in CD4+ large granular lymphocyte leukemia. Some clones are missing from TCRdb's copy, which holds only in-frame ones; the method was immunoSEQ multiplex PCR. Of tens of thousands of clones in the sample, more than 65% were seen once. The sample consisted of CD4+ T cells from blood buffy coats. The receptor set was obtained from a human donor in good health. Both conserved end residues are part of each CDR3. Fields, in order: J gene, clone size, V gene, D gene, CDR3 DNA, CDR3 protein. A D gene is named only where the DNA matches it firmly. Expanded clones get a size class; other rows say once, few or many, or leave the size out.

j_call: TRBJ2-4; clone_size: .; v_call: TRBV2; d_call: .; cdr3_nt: TGTGCCAGCAGCGAGGTACTAGCCAAAAACATTCAGTACTTC; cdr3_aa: CASSEVLAKNIQYF
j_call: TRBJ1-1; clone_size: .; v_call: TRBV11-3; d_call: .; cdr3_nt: TGTGCCAGCACCGTAGGAGGGAACACTGAAGCTTTCTTT; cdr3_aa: CASTVGGNTEAFF
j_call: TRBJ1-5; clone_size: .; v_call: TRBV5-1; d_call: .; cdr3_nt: TGCGCCAGCAGTCCGACAGGTAGCAATCAGCCCCAGCATTTT; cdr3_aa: CASSPTGSNQPQHF
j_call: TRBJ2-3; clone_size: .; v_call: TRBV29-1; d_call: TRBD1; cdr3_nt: TGCAGCGTTGGACAGGGGGTTCTCACAGATACGCAGTATTTT; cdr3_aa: CSVGQGVLTDTQYF
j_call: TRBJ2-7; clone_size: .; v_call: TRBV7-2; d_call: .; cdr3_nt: TGTGCCAGCAGCTTAGCAGCGGGCGCCTACGAGCAGTACTTC; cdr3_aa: CASSLAAGAYEQYF
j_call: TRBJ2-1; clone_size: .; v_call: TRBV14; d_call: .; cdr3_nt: TGTGCCAGCAGCCAAGGTACCAACAATGAGCAGTTCTTC; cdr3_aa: CASSQGTNNEQFF
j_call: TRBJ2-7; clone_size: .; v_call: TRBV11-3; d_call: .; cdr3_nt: TGTGCCAGCAGCTTAGTGGGGGACGAGCAGTACTTC; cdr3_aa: CASSLVGDEQYF
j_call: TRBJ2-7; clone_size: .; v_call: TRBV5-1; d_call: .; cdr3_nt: TGCGCCAGCAGCTTGGGGTCAGGGCCTTACGAGCAGTACTTC; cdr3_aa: CASSLGSGPYEQYF
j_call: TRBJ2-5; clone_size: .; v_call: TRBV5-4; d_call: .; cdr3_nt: TGTGCCAGCAGCTCGGGGCTCCAAGAGACCCAGTACTTC; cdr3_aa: CASSSGLQETQYF
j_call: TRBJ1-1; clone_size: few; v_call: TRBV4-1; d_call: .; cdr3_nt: TGCGCCAGCAGCCAAGATCAGGCCCCGGGGGAGACTTTCTTT; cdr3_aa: CASSQDQAPGETFF
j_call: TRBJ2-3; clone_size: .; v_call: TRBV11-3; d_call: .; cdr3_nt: TGTGCCAGCAGCCAGACGCGGTCCACAGATACGCAGTATTTT; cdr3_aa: CASSQTRSTDTQYF
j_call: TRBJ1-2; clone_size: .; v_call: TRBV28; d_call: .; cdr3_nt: TGTGCCACTATTTACACTAACTATGGCTACACCTTC; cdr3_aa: CATIYTNYGYTF
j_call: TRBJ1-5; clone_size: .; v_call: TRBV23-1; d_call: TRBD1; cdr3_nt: TGCGCCAGCAGTCAACGAGGGGGCGATAGTATAGGTGATCAGCCCCAGCATTTT; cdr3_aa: CASSQRGGDSIGDQPQHF
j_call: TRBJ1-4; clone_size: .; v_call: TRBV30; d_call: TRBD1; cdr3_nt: TGTGCCTGGAGTGGGGACAGAACTAATGAAAAACTGTTTTTT; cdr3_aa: CAWSGDRTNEKLFF
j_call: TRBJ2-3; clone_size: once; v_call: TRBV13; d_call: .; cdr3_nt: TGTGCCAGCAGTTTCAAAGTACACACAGATACGCAGTATTTT; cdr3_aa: CASSFKVHTDTQYF
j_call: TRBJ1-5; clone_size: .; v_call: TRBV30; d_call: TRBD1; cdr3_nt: TGTGCCTGGAGTACAGGGGTGAATCAGCCCCAGCATTTT; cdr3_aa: CAWSTGVNQPQHF
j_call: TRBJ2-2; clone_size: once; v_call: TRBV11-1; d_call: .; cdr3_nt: TGTGCCAGCAGCTTCCCTTCCTTAAACACCGGGGAGCTGTTTTTT; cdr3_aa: CASSFPSLNTGELFF
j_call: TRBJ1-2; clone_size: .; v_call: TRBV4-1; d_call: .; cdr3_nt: TGCGCCAGCAGCCCTCTAAGGGCAGGTCCTGGGGGCTACACCTTC; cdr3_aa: CASSPLRAGPGGYTF
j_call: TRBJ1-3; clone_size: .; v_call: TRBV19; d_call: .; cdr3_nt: TGTGCCAGTAACACGAAGGGGCAGTCTCCTGGAAACACCATATATTTT; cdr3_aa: CASNTKGQSPGNTIYF
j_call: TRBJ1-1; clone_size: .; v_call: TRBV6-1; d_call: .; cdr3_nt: TGTGCCAGCGTAAAGGAAAAGACCACTGAAGCTTTCTTT; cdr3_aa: CASVKEKTTEAFF
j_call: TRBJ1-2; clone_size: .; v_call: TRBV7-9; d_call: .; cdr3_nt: TGTGCCAGCAGCTTAGCACCGGGCACGACGTCTGGCTACACCTTC; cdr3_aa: CASSLAPGTTSGYTF
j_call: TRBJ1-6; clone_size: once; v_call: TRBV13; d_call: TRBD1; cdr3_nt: TGTGCCAGCAGCCTCACGACAGGGGGTAATTCACCCCTTCACTTT; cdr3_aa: CASSLTTGGNSPLHF
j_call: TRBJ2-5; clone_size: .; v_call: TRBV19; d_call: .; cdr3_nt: TGTGCCAGTAGTATAGCGAATCCGGGACGTGGAGAGACCCAGTACTTC; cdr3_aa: CASSIANPGRGETQYF
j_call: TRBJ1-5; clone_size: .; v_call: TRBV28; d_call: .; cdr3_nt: TGTGCCAGCAGTTTCGGGACCAATCAGCCCCAGCATTTT; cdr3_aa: CASSFGTNQPQHF
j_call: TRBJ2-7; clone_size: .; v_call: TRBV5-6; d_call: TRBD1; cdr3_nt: TGTGCCAGCAGCCAGGACAGGGATGCCTCCCTTTACTCCTACGAGCAGTACTTC; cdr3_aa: CASSQDRDASLYSYEQYF
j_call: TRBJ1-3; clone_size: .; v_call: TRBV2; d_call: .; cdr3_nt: TGTGCCAGCAGTGAAGCTCTAAACACCATATATTTT; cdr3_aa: CASSEALNTIYF
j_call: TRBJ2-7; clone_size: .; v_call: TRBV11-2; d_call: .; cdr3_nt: TGTGCCAGCAGCTTAGACGGGACATACAGCGAGCAGTACTTC; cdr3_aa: CASSLDGTYSEQYF
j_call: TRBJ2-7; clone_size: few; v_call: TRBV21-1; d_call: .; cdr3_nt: TGTGCCAGCAGCAAATCTAGCGGGCGGTACGAGCAGTACTTC; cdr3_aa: CASSKSSGRYEQYF
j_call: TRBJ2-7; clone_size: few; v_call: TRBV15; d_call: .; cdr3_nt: TGTGCCACCAGCGGTCCTGGGACGGCCTCCCACGAGCAGTACTTC; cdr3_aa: CATSGPGTASHEQYF
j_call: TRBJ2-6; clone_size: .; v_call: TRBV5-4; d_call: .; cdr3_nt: TGTGCCAGCAGCTTGTCCGGACCATCAAGCTCTGGGGCCAACGTCCTGACTTTC; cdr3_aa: CASSLSGPSSSGANVLTF
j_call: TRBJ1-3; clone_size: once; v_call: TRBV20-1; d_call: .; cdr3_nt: TGCAGTGCTATCGGGGCAACCATATATTTT; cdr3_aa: CSAIGATIYF
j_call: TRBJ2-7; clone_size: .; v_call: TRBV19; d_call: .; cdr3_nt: TGTGCCAGTCCCTCCGAGGGCTCCTACGAGCAGTACTTC; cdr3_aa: CASPSEGSYEQYF
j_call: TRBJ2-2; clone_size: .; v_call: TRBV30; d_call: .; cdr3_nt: TGTGCCTGGAGTCGAAGCGAGCTGTTTTTT; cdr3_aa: CAWSRSELFF
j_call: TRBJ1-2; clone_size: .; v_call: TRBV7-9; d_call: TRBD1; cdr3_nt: TGTGCCAGCAGCTCACTAAGAACAGGGGGCGGATTCGGCTATGGCTACACCTTC; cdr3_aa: CASSSLRTGGGFGYGYTF
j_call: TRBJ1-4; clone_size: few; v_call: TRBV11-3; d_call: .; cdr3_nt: TGTGCCAGCAGCACCCAGGGGTCAACTAATGAAAAACTGTTTTTT; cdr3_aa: CASSTQGSTNEKLFF
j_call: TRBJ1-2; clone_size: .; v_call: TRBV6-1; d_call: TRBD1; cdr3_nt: TGTGCCAGCATGGGGACAGTGCGTAGCTATGGCTACACCTTC; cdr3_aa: CASMGTVRSYGYTF
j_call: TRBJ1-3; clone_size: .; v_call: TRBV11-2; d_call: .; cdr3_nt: TGTGCCAGCAGCTTAGACAGTAGCACTGGAAACACCATATATTTT; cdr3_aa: CASSLDSSTGNTIYF